This TCR beta chain was captured by sequencing in a study of T cells after yellow fever vaccination. TCRdb fed the 5' RACE reads into MiXCR, producing one record per CDR3 protein. Found here are about 580,000 distinct CDR3 sequences, roughly a sixth of them singletons; the top ten hold about 18%. On this clonotype: The antigen is not known.

Study conclusions and caveats: Among primary-vaccination clones, most reappeared after the booster, at almost 98% for CD4 and about 90% for CD8. A small share of clonotypes appeared in both CD4 and CD8 compartments.

The TCR sequence derives from a young man who received the YFV17D yellow fever vaccine. This material consisted of PBMCs, taken less than 6 days after the first yellow fever vaccination.

This CDR3 is CASSFGQIYGYTF. CDR3 DNA: TGTGCCAGCAGTTTCGGCCAGATCTATGGCTACACCTTC. This chain links TRBV12-3 or TRBV12-4 with TRBJ1-2; D is unresolved. The CDR3 covers 13 residues. V lost 3 bases to trimming and J lost 4 bases, with 9 bases between them.